These 19 T cell receptor beta chains came from one sample sequenced in a study of blood T cell repertoires in COVID-19. The method was immunoSEQ multiplex PCR; TCRdb's version includes in-frame clones alone and lacks a portion of them. The profile shows approximately 210,000 clones, about 86% of them singletons. Sequencing used PBMCs or T cells enriched from blood (not recorded which). The source is a woman in her forties or fifties with acute COVID-19.

The chain uses TRBV27 and TRBJ1-4; D gene unclear. From germline, CDR1 is MNHEY and CDR2 SMNVEV (reference sequence). V was pared by 5 bases and J by 8 bases, with 12 bases between. CDR3 length: 13 residues. As DNA, the CDR3 is TGTGCCAGCAGTGTTCCGGGGAGGGAAAAACTGTTTTTT. Protein sequence: CASSVPGREKLFF.

V is TRBV5-1 and J is TRBJ1-2; 9 bases are a match to TRBD1. The CDR3 covers 14 residues. J gave up 5 bases and V 0 bases, and 2 bases lay outside the gene matches. Germline V gene sequence: CDR1 SGHRS, CDR2 YFSETQ. The CDR3, as DNA: TGCGCCAGCAGCTTGGGGGGACAGGGATATGGCTACACCTTC. Its translation: CASSLGGQGYGYTF.

This sequence joins TRBV4-3 and TRBJ1-5; D not resolved. The germline V gene encodes CDR1 LGHNA and CDR2 YSLEER. V lost 0 bases and J 8 bases, leaving 11 bases between the germline ends. CDR3 length equals 14 residues. The CDR3 sequence: CASSQDLTAEPQHF. In DNA form, the CDR3 reads TGCGCCAGCAGCCAAGATCTGACGGCGGAGCCCCAGCATTTT.

DNA of the CDR3: TGTGCCAGCAGTGGGACAGGGGCTGAAGCTTTCTTT. Translation gives CASSGTGAEAFF. The rearrangement joins TRBV2 to TRBJ1-1; 9 bases fit TRBD1. The CDR3 has 12 residues. Trimming removed 4 bases from V and 6 bases from J; junction bases left unmatched: 0. CDR1 is SNHLY, CDR2 FYNNEI, per germline.

This rearrangement joins TRBV10-1 to TRBJ2-3; 8 positions agree with TRBD1. The CDR3 totals 18 residues. Germline assignment: CDR1 WNHNN and CDR2 SYGVQD (reference sequence). V was clipped by 4 bases and J by 4 bases; unmatched bases: 16. The CDR3 bases are TGCGCCAGCAGTGCCAACCCGCCAGGGGGCCCAGGTCCAGATACGCAGTATTTT. This gives the protein CASSANPPGGPGPDTQYF.

This clone was detected once. The chain couples TRBV12-3 or TRBV12-4 to TRBJ1-5, with D possibly being TRBD1 (5 bases). V lost 8 bases, J lost 2 bases, and 7 bases lay in between. The CDR3 spans 12 residues. CDR3 protein: CASPRGNQPQHF. The CDR3 nucleotides read TGTGCCAGCCCCAGGGGCAATCAGCCCCAGCATTTT.

This clone has a single count. The chain links TRBV5-4 to TRBJ2-7; 7 bases fit TRBD2. V dropped 0 bases and J dropped 2; count of bases not matched to a gene: 2. Per the germline V gene, CDR1 is SGHNT and CDR2 is YYREEE (reference sequence). The CDR3 consists of 14 residues. The CDR3 DNA is TGTGCCAGCAGCTTGGCTAGCGGAGCCTACGAGCAGTACTTC. This translates into CASSLASGAYEQYF.

The J gene is TRBJ2-7, the V gene TRBV13; 7 bases are shared with TRBD2. The trim removed 6 bases at V and 4 bases at J, leaving 6 bases unmatched. This CDR3 comprises 13 residues. From germline, CDR1 is PRHDT and CDR2 FYEKMQ (reference sequence). The CDR3 nucleotides are TGTGCCAGCAGTGGCGGGAGTGGGTACGAGCAGTACTTC. Its protein is CASSGGSGYEQYF.

The genes are TRBV11-1 and TRBJ2-7, with a tentative D call TRBD2 (6 bases). The CDR3 spans 16 residues. Deletions cut 5 bases from V and 3 bases from J, with 20 bases between. Germline CDR1 SGHAT, CDR2 FQDESV (reference sequence). CDR3 bases: TGTGCCAGCAGCCCAACGCGCGGGACGGAAGACTACGAGCAGTACTTC. Amino acids: CASSPTRGTEDYEQYF. The full variable domain, with the rest looked up from reference TRBV11-1 and TRBJ2-7, is EAEVAQSPRYKITEKSQAVAFWCDPISGHATLYWYRQILGQGPELLVQFQDESVVDDSQLPKDRFSAERLKGVDSTLKIQPAELGDSAMYLCASSPTRGTEDYEQYFGPGTRLTVT.

V usage is TRBV7-6 and J usage is TRBJ2-7; tentative D call: TRBD2 (6 bases). The CDR3 covers 15 residues. The V end was cut by 4 bases, the J end by 1 base, with 14 bases between. The V gene's germline CDR1 is SGHVS and CDR2 FNYEAQ. The CDR3 sequence is CASSSDGSGSYEQYF. In DNA, the CDR3 is TGTGCCAGCAGCTCCGATGGTAGCGGATCCTACGAGCAGTACTTC.

This clone has a handful of counts. The J gene is TRBJ1-6, the V gene TRBV15, with unresolved D. The CDR3 runs 14 residues. Germline values: CDR1 LNHNV, CDR2 YYDKDF (reference sequence). V shed 6 bases and J shed 0 bases, with 6 bases lying between them. CDR3 DNA: TGTGCCACCAGTGGGAGCTCCTATAATTCACCCCTCCACTTT. Translation: CATSGSSYNSPLHF.

This clone came up a few times. The gene calls are TRBV29-1 and TRBJ1-1; 8 positions match TRBD1. There are 15 residues in the CDR3. V shed 1 base and J 5 bases; nucleotides not matched to a gene: 9. Germline CDR1 reads SQVTM; CDR2 reads ANQGSEA. The CDR3 loop reads CSVEGPRQGRTEAFF. CDR3 nucleotides: TGCAGCGTTGAAGGCCCCCGACAGGGGCGTACTGAAGCTTTCTTT.

This chain connects TRBV19 to TRBJ1-3, with 10 bases matching TRBD1. There are 16 residues in the CDR3. Germline-derived CDR1 and CDR2 are LNHDA and SQIVND (reference sequence). The V and J ends lost 6 bases and 3 bases, in that order; junction bases with no gene match: 8. CDR3 protein: CASRDRGVTVGNTIYF. CDR3 nucleotide sequence: TGTGCCAGTAGGGACAGGGGGGTGACTGTTGGAAACACCATATATTTT.

The rearrangement links TRBV2 to TRBJ2-7, with D possibly matching TRBD2 (6 bases). The CDR3 has 17 residues. CDR1 is SNHLY, CDR2 FYNNEI, per germline. Trimming took 2 bases from V and 3 from J, leaving 20 bases between them. The CDR3 loop is CASSETSSFGGLYEQYF. The CDR3 DNA is TGTGCCAGCAGTGAAACGAGCTCGTTCGGGGGACTCTACGAGCAGTACTTC.

V usage is TRBV25-1 and J usage is TRBJ2-7, with D tentatively TRBD1 (6 bases). CDR1 and CDR2 from the germline V gene are MGHDK and SYGVNS. V was clipped by 3 bases and J by 0 bases, with 12 bases between them. The CDR3 spans 15 residues. This chain's CDR3 is CASSDETGSSYEQYF. CDR3 sequence (DNA): TGTGCCAGCAGTGATGAGACAGGAAGCTCCTACGAGCAGTACTTC.

The chain uses TRBV5-1 and TRBJ1-5; 7 nucleotides align to TRBD1. With V trimmed by 2 bases and J by 0 bases, 2 bases remained unmatched. The CDR3 extends over 15 amino acids. Per germline, CDR1 SGHRS and CDR2 YFSETQ. CDR3 sequence: CASSLGTVSNQPQHF. The CDR3 coding sequence is TGCGCCAGCAGCTTAGGGACAGTTAGCAATCAGCCCCAGCATTTT.

The V call is TRBV19, the J call TRBJ2-1, with 11 bases fitting TRBD2. The CDR3 runs 16 residues. The germline CDR1 and CDR2 sequences are LNHDA and SQIVND (reference sequence). V shed 3 bases, J shed 4 bases, and the junction held 5 bases outside the gene matches. CDR3 region: CASSMLAGGLYNEQFF. Here the CDR3 DNA reads TGTGCCAGTAGTATGTTAGCGGGAGGGTTGTACAATGAGCAGTTCTTC. Variable domain in full (rest from reference TRBV19 and TRBJ2-1): DGGITQSPKYLFRKEGQNVTLSCEQNLNHDAMYWYRQDPGQGLRLIYYSQIVNDFQKGDIAEGYSVSREKKESFPLTVTSAQKNPTAFYLCASSMLAGGLYNEQFFGPGTRLTVL.

The chain carries TRBV7-2 and TRBJ2-6; tentative D call: TRBD1 (6 bases). V lost 10 bases, J lost 0 bases, and 13 bases lay in between. The germline gives CDR1 SGHTA, CDR2 FQGNSA. The CDR3 covers 15 residues. CDR3 in amino acids: CATGQSFSGANVLTF. In nucleotides, the CDR3 is TGTGCCACCGGACAGAGTTTCTCTGGGGCCAACGTCCTGACTTTC.

This sequence joins TRBV7-2 and TRBJ2-7; 9 nucleotides align to TRBD1. Germline CDR1 and CDR2: SGHTA and FQGNSA. The CDR3 contains 14 residues. The V gene end was trimmed by 5 bases and the J gene end by 3 bases; junction bases not matched to a gene: 5. Written as DNA, the CDR3 is TGTGCCAGCAGCCAAGGGACAGGGAACTACGAGCAGTACTTC. Encoded protein: CASSQGTGNYEQYF. The full variable domain, completed using reference TRBV7-2 and TRBJ2-7, is GAGVSQSPSNKVTEKGKDVELRCDPISGHTALYWYRQSLGQGLEFLIYFQGNSAPDKSGLPSDRFSAERTGGSVSTLTIQRTQQEDSAVYLCASSQGTGNYEQYFGPGTRLTVT.